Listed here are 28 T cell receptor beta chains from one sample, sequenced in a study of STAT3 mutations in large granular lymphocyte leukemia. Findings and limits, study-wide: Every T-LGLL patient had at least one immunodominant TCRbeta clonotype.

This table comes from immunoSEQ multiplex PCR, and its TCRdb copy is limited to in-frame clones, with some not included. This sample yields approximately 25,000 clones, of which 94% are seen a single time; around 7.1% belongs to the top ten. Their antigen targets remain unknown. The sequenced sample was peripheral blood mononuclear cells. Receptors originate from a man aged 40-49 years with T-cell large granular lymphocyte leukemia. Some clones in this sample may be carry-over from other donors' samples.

The CDR3 is CASSPGHLYEQYF. CDR3 bases: TGTGCCAGCAGCCCCGGCCACCTCTACGAGCAGTACTTC. The chain is built from TRBV5-6 and TRBJ2-7; D is unclear. Germline V gene lookup returns CDR1 SGHDT and CDR2 YYEEEE. Trimming shortened V by 4 bases and J by 3 bases, and 11 bases separated the two germline ends. The CDR3 is made up of 13 amino acids.

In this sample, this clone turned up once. CDR3 in DNA: TGTGCCAGCAGTTACTTCCACGAGCAGTACTTC. The encoded protein is CASSYFHEQYF. This chain links TRBV6-5 with TRBJ2-7; D is unresolved. This CDR3 is 11 amino acids long. Germline CDR1 MNHEY, CDR2 SVGAGI. Trimming removed 1 base at V and 5 bases at J, with 3 bases between.

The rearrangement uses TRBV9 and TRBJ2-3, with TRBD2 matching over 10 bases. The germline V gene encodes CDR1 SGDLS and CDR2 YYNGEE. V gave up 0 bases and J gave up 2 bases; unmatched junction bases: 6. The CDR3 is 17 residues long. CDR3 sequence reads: CASSVGGSGGITDTQYF. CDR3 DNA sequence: TGTGCCAGCAGCGTAGGAGGTAGCGGGGGGATCACAGATACGCAGTATTTT.

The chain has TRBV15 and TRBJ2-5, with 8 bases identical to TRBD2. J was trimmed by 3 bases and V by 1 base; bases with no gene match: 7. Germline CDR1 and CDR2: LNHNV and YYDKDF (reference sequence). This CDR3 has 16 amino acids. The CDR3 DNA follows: TGTGCCACCAGCAGAGGGTACGGGGGGGCGGAAGAGACCCAGTACTTC. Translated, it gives CATSRGYGGAEETQYF.

In DNA form, the CDR3 reads TGTGCCAGCAGCCTTGGGGGGGGCCAAGAGACCCAGTACTTC. Its protein product is CASSLGGGQETQYF. The genes are TRBV6-6 and TRBJ2-5, with 7 bases matching TRBD2. CDR3 length: 14 amino acids. Trimming at V came to 6 bases and at J to 1 base, leaving 5 bases not matched to a gene. Germline V gene sequence: CDR1 MNHNY, CDR2 SVGAGI (reference sequence).

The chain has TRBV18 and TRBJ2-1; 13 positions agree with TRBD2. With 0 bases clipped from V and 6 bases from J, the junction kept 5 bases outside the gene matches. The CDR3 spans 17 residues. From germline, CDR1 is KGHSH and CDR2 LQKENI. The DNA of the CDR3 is TGTGCCAGCTCACCACCTTCCGGGACTAGCGGGGCCAATGAGCAGTTCTTC. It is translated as CASSPPSGTSGANEQFF.

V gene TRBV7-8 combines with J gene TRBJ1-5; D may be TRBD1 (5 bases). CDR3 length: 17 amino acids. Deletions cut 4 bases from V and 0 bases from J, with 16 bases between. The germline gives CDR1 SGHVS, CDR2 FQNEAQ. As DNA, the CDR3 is TGTGCCAGCAGCTCGAGGGCAGGGAAGGTTAGCAATCAGCCCCAGCATTTT. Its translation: CASSSRAGKVSNQPQHF.

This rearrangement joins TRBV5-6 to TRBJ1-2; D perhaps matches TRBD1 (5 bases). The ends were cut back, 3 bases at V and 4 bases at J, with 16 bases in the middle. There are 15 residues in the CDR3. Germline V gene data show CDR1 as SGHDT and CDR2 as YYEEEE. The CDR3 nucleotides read TGTGCCAGCAGCTCCCTTAACTCACAGGTCTATGGCTACACCTTC. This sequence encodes CASSSLNSQVYGYTF.

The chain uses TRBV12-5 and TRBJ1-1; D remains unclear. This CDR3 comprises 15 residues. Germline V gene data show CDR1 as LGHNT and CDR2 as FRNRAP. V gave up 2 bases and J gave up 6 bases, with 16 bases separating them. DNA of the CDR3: TGTGCTAGTGGTTTGAATCCGGGAATGCCCGCTGAAGCTTTCTTT. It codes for CASGLNPGMPAEAFF.

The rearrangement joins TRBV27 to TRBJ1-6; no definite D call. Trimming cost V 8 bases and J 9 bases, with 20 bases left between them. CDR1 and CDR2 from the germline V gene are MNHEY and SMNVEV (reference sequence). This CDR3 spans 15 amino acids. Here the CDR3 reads CASYPGPRYGSPLHF. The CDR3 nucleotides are TGTGCCAGCTACCCAGGTCCGCGCTACGGTTCACCCCTCCACTTT.

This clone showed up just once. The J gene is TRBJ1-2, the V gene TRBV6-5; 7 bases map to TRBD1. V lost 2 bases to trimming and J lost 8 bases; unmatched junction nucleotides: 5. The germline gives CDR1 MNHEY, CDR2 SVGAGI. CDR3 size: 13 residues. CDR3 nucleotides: TGTGCCAGCAGTTACGCGGCAGGGGGAGGCTACACCTTC. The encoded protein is CASSYAAGGGYTF.

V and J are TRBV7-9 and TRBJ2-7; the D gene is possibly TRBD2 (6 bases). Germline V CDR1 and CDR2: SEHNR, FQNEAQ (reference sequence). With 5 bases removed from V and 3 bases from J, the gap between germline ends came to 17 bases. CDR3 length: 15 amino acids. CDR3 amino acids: CASSHGGVLNYEQYF. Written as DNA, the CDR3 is TGTGCCAGCAGCCACGGAGGGGTCCTCAACTACGAGCAGTACTTC. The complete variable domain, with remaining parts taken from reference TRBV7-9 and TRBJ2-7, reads DTGVSQNPRHKITKRGQNVTFRCDPISEHNRLYWYRQTLGQGPEFLTYFQNEAQLEKSRLLSDRFSAERPKGSFSTLEIQRTEQGDSAMYLCASSHGGVLNYEQYFGPGTRLTVT.

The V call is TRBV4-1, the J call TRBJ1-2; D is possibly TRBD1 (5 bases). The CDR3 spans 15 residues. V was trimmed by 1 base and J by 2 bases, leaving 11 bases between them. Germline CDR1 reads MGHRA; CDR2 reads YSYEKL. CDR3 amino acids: CASSQAGTTNYGYTF. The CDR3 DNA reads TGCGCCAGCAGCCAAGCCGGGACGACGAACTATGGCTACACCTTC.

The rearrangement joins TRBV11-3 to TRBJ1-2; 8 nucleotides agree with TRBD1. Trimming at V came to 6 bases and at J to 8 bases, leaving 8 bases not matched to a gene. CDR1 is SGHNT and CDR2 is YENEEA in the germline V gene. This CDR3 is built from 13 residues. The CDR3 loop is CASSGTGGRGYTF. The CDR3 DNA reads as TGTGCCAGCAGTGGAACAGGGGGTCGAGGCTACACCTTC.

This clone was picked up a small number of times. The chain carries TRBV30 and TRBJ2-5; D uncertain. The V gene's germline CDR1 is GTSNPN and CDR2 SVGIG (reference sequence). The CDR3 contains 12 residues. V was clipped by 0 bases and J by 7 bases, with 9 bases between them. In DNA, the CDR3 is TGTGCCTGGAGTGTAGGTATTGGGACCCAGTACTTC. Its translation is CAWSVGIGTQYF.

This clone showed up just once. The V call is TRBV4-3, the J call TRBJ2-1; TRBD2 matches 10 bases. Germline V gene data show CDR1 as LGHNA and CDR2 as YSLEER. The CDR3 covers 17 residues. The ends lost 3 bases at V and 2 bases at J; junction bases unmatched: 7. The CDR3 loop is CASSQELAGGTYNEQFF. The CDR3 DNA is TGCGCCAGCAGCCAGGAATTAGCGGGGGGAACCTACAATGAGCAGTTCTTC.

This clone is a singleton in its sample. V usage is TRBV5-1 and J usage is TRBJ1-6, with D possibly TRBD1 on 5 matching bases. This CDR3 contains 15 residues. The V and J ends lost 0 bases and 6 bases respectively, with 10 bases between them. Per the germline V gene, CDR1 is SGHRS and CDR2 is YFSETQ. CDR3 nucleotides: TGCGCCAGCAGCTTGGAATCGGGGCCTAATTCACCCCTCCACTTT. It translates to CASSLESGPNSPLHF.

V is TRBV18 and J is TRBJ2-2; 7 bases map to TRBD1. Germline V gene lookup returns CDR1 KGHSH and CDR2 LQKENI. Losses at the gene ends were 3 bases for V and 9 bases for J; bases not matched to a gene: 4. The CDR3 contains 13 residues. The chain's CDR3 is CASSPRGLRELFF. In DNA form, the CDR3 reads TGTGCCAGCTCACCGAGGGGGCTACGGGAGCTGTTTTTT. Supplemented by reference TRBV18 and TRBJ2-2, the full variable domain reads NAGVMQNPRHLVRRRGQEARLRCSPMKGHSHVYWYRQLPEEGLKFMVYLQKENIIDESGMPKERFSAEFPKEGPSILRIQQVVRGDSAAYFCASSPRGLRELFFGEGSRLTVL.

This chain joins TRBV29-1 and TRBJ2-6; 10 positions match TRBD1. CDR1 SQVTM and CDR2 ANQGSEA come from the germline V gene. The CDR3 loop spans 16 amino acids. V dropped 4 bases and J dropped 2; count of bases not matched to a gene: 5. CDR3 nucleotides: TGCAGCGTTGCGGGACAGGGGACAGCTGGGGCCAACGTCCTGACTTTC. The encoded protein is CSVAGQGTAGANVLTF.

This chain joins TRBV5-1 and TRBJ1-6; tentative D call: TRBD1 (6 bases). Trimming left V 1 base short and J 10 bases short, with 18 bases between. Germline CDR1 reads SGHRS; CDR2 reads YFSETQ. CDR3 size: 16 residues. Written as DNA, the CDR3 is TGCGCCAGCAGCTTGTCCCAGTTCGGGGGGGCATCACCCCTCCACTTT. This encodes CASSLSQFGGASPLHF.

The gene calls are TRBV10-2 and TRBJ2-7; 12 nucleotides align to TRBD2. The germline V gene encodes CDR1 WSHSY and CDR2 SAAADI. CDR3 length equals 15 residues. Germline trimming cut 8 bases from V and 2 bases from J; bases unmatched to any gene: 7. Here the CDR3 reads CASHKTSGGTYEQYF. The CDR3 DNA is TGCGCCAGCCACAAGACTAGCGGGGGAACCTACGAGCAGTACTTC.

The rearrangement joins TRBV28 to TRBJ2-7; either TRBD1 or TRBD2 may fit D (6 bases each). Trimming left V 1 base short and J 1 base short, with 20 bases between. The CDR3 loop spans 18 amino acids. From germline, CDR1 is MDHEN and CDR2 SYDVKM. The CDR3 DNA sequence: TGTGCCAGCAGTTTATTATCAGGGGAGGCAGCAGCTTCCTACGAGCAGTACTTC. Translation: CASSLLSGEAAASYEQYF. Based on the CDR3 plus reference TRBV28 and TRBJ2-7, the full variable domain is DVKVTQSSRYLVKRTGEKVFLECVQDMDHENMFWYRQDPGLGLRLIYFSYDVKMKEKGDIPEGYSVSREKKERFSLILESASTNQTSMYLCASSLLSGEAAASYEQYFGPGTRLTVT.

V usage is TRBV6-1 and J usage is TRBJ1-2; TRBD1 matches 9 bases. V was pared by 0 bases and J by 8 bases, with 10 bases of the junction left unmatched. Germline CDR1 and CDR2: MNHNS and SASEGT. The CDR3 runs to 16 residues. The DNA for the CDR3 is TGTGCCAGCAGTGAAGCGCCGACAGGGGGACTACGGGGCTACACCTTC. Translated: CASSEAPTGGLRGYTF.

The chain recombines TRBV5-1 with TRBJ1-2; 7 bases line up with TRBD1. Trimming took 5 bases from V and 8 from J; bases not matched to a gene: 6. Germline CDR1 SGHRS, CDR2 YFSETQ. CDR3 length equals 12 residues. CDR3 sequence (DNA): TGCGCCAGCAGAGAAACAGGGGAGGGCTACACCTTC. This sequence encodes CASRETGEGYTF.

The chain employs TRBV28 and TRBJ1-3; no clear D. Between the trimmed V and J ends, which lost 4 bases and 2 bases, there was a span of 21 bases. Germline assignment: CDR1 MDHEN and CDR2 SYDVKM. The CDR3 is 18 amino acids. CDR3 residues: CASSSPPTLGVTGNTIYF. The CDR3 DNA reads TGTGCCAGCAGTTCTCCCCCTACTTTGGGAGTAACTGGAAACACCATATATTTT. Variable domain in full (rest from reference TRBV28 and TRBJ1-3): DVKVTQSSRYLVKRTGEKVFLECVQDMDHENMFWYRQDPGLGLRLIYFSYDVKMKEKGDIPEGYSVSREKKERFSLILESASTNQTSMYLCASSSPPTLGVTGNTIYFGEGSWLTVV.

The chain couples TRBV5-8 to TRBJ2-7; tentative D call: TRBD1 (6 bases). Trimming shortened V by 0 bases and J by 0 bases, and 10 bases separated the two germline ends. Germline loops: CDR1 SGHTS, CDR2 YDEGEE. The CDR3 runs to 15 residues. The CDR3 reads CASSLVGQSSYEQYF. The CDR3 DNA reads TGTGCCAGCAGCTTGGTCGGACAGAGCTCCTACGAGCAGTACTTC.

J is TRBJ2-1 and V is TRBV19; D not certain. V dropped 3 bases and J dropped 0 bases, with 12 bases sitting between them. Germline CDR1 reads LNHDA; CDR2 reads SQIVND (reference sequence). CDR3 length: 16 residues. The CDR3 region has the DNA TGTGCCAGTAGTATCGGGCAGTTCGGCTCCTACAATGAGCAGTTCTTC. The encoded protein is CASSIGQFGSYNEQFF.

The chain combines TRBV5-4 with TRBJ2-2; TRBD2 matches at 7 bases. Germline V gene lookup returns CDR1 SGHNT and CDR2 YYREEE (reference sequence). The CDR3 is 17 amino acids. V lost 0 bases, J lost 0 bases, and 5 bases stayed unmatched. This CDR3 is CASSLVSGTTNTGELFF. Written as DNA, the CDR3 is TGTGCCAGCAGCTTGGTCTCAGGGACTACGAACACCGGGGAGCTGTTTTTT. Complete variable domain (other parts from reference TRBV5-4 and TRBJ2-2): ETGVTQSPTHLIKTRGQQVTLRCSSQSGHNTVSWYQQALGQGPQFIFQYYREEENGRGNFPPRFSGLQFPNYSSELNVNALELDDSALYLCASSLVSGTTNTGELFFGEGSRLTVL.